This is a list of T cell receptor beta chains from one sample in a study of blood T cell repertoires in COVID-19. TCRdb keeps only in-frame clones here, not all; method: immunoSEQ multiplex PCR. The repertoire holds 250,000 or so clones, with about 85% as singletons. What was sequenced was PBMCs or T cells enriched from blood (not recorded which). The receptors shown here come from a man aged 25-40 years who had recovered from COVID-19. Both conserved end residues are trimmed from each CDR3. Fields, in order: J gene, V gene, CDR3 protein.

J gene: TRBJ1-2
V gene: TRBV10-3
CDR3 protein: APEQASYT

J gene: TRBJ1-6
V gene: TRBV11-2
CDR3 protein: ASSLRGSSYNSPLH

J gene: TRBJ1-6
V gene: TRBV18
CDR3 protein: ASSLAGGADSPLH

J gene: TRBJ2-1
V gene: TRBV14
CDR3 protein: ASSQGTGEQF

J gene: TRBJ1-6
V gene: TRBV18
CDR3 protein: ASSPYGGRRRLASPLH

J gene: TRBJ1-6
V gene: TRBV29-1
CDR3 protein: SVAGQGSSPLH

J gene: TRBJ1-6
V gene: TRBV5-1
CDR3 protein: ASSLAGQGYSPLH

J gene: TRBJ1-5
V gene: TRBV19
CDR3 protein: ASRLTGESNQPQH

J gene: TRBJ1-5
V gene: TRBV29-1
CDR3 protein: SVRSETDQPQH

J gene: TRBJ2-2
V gene: TRBV18
CDR3 protein: ASSPLRNTGELF

J gene: TRBJ2-2
V gene: TRBV3-1/TRBV3-2
CDR3 protein: ASSPRSGSPGELF

J gene: TRBJ1-2
V gene: TRBV19
CDR3 protein: ATSGGPSYGYT

J gene: TRBJ2-1
V gene: TRBV7-7
CDR3 protein: ASSLGGGGRISEQF

J gene: TRBJ2-7
V gene: TRBV5-1
CDR3 protein: ASSSALAGVYEQY

J gene: TRBJ1-2
V gene: TRBV7-3
CDR3 protein: ASSPLGGGYGYT

J gene: TRBJ2-1
V gene: TRBV6-2/TRBV6-3
CDR3 protein: ASSYSTSGGSMYNEQF

J gene: TRBJ2-5
V gene: TRBV4-1
CDR3 protein: ASSPQGRTQY

J gene: TRBJ1-5
V gene: TRBV3-1/TRBV3-2
CDR3 protein: ASSQDLLSNQPQH

J gene: TRBJ1-1
V gene: TRBV3-1/TRBV3-2
CDR3 protein: ASSQAGGRTAF

J gene: TRBJ2-7
V gene: TRBV5-1
CDR3 protein: ASSLDWAPGAYEQY

J gene: TRBJ1-1
V gene: TRBV28
CDR3 protein: ASSSGGSDRATEAF

J gene: TRBJ1-2
V gene: TRBV14
CDR3 protein: AKSTGMMSDGYT

J gene: TRBJ2-7
V gene: TRBV11-2
CDR3 protein: ASSLVVSGRTYEQY

J gene: TRBJ1-2
V gene: TRBV27
CDR3 protein: ASSMGQANGYT

J gene: TRBJ2-1
V gene: TRBV5-8
CDR3 protein: ASSLYRVNEQF

J gene: TRBJ2-3
V gene: TRBV2
CDR3 protein: ASRGTSGADTQY

J gene: TRBJ2-1
V gene: TRBV4-1
CDR3 protein: ASSQRGEDYNEQF

J gene: TRBJ2-5
V gene: TRBV2
CDR3 protein: ASTVQDRIRETQY